A single sample gave rise to the 6 T cell receptor beta chains below, sequenced in a study of T cells after yellow fever vaccination. TCRdb independently ran MiXCR on the 5' RACE reads; one entry per CDR3 protein. The data show 99,000 or so distinct CDR3 sequences, around 5.5% seen once. Sequenced material: CD8+ T cells sorted from PBMCs, taken 10 days after the yellow fever booster vaccination. The source is a man aged 18 to 29 who received the YFV17D yellow fever vaccine.

The rearrangement uses TRBV6-5 and TRBJ2-5; 10 bases fit TRBD2. V lost 5 bases, J lost 1 base, and 13 bases stayed unmatched. The CDR3 runs to 18 residues. Germline V gene sequence: CDR1 MNHEY, CDR2 SVGAGI. The CDR3 DNA is TGTGCCAGCAGTCCCAGCGGGGGGGCCGTCCTACCCCAAGAGACCCAGTACTTC. Translated: CASSPSGGAVLPQETQYF.

CDR3: CASSPGMGVEQYF. The CDR3 region has the DNA TGCGCCAGCAGCCCGGGAATGGGGGTCGAGCAGTACTTC. This sequence joins TRBV4-3 and TRBJ2-7; D assignment may be TRBD1 or TRBD2 (5 bases each). The V end was cut by 4 bases, the J end by 6 bases, with 13 bases between. The germline gives CDR1 LGHNA, CDR2 YSLEER. The CDR3 totals 13 residues.

The V and J genes are TRBV19 and TRBJ1-1; no definite D call. Germline V CDR1 and CDR2: LNHDA, SQIVND (reference sequence). Trimming took 0 bases from V and 7 from J, leaving 9 bases between them. This CDR3 has 13 amino acids. DNA for the CDR3: TGTGCCAGTAGTATAGACCCGGGGAATGAAGCTTTCTTT. Translated, it gives CASSIDPGNEAFF.

The chain employs TRBV5-5 and TRBJ2-1; 7 bases line up with TRBD2. V shed 3 bases, J shed 9 bases, and the junction held 9 bases outside the gene matches. The CDR3 is 14 amino acids. In germline, CDR1 is SGHKS, CDR2 YYEKEE (reference sequence). CDR3 amino acids: CASSSGLVHVEQFF. The CDR3 nucleotides read TGTGCCAGCAGCTCCGGACTAGTACACGTTGAGCAGTTCTTC.

The table lists this clonotype with many counts. The chain has TRBV20-1 and TRBJ1-2, with 7 nucleotides matching TRBD1. After removal of 4 bases from V and 4 bases from J, the junction contained 12 bases not matched to a gene. Germline CDR1 and CDR2: DFQATT and SNEGSKA (reference sequence). The CDR3 is 15 amino acids. CDR3 in DNA: TGCAGTGCTACCCCGACGGCAGGGGGTGGCTATGGCTACACCTTC. Translated: CSATPTAGGGYGYTF.

The chain carries TRBV10-2 and TRBJ1-2, with D possibly being TRBD1 (6 bases). Deletions cut 2 bases from V and 4 bases from J, with 11 bases between. Germline assignment: CDR1 WSHSY and CDR2 SAAADI. The CDR3 sequence is 14 residues long. CDR3 bases: TGCGCCAGCAGTGAGCAGGGGCAGACCTATGGCTACACCTTC. Translating it yields CASSEQGQTYGYTF.